This T cell receptor (beta chain) was observed in a study of PD-L1 blockade in urothelial cancer. J was trimmed by 2 bases and V by 2 bases; bases with no gene match: 2. Looked up from germline, CDR1 is SGHRS and CDR2 is YFSETQ. The CDR3 is made up of 15 amino acids. Sequencing used immunoSEQ multiplex PCR; TCRdb keeps in-frame clones, though not all of them. The top ten hold 3% to 4.5% of the sample, which has over 100,000 clones, 91% seen once. The time point here: peripheral blood 6 weeks after treatment start. The material was PBMCs, obtained around atezolizumab (anti-PD-L1) treatment. This chain uses TRBV5-1 with TRBJ2-5, with 11 bases aligning to TRBD1. This TCR came from a man aged 55 to 70 with urothelial cancer. DNA of the CDR3: TGCGCCAGCAGCTTAAGGGACAGGGGGCAAGAGACCCAGTACTTC. Its translation is CASSLRDRGQETQYF.